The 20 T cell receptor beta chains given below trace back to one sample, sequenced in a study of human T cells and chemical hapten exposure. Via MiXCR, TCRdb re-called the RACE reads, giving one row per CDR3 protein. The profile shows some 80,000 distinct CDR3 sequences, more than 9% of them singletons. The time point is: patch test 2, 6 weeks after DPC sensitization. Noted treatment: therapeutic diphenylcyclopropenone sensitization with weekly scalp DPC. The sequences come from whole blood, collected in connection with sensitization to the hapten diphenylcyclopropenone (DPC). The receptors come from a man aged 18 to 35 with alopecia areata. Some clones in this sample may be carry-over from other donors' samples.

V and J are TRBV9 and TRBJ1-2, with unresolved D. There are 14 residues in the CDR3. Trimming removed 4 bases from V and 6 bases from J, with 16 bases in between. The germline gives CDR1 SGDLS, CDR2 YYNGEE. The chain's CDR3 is CASSPPGSGNGYTF. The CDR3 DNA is TGTGCCAGCAGCCCGCCGGGCTCCGGGAATGGCTACACCTTC.

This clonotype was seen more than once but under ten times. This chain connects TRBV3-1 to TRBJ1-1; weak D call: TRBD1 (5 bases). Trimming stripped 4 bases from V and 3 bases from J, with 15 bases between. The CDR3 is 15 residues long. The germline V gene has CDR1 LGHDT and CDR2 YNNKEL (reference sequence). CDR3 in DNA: TGTGCCAGCAGCCTGCCGCAGGGAGGGGACACTGAAGCTTTCTTT. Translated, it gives CASSLPQGGDTEAFF.

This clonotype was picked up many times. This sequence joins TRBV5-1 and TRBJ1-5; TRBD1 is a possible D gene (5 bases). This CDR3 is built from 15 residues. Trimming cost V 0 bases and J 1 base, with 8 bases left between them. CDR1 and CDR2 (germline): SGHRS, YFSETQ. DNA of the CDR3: TGCGCCAGCAGCTTGGGGGGCAGGAGCAATCAGCCCCAGCATTTT. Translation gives CASSLGGRSNQPQHF. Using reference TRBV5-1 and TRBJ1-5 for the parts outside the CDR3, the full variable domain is KAGVTQTPRYLIKTRGQQVTLSCSPISGHRSVSWYQQTPGQGLQFLFEYFSETQRNKGNFPGRFSGRQFSNSRSEMNVSTLELGDSALYLCASSLGGRSNQPQHFGDGTRLSIL.

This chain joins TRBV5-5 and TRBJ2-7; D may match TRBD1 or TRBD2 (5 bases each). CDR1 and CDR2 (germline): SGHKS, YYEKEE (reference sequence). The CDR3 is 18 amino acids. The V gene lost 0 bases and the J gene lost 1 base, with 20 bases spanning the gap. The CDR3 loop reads CASSLGGPQGPVSYEQYV. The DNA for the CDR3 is TGTGCCAGCAGCTTGGGAGGGCCGCAGGGACCCGTTTCCTACGAGCAGTACGTC.

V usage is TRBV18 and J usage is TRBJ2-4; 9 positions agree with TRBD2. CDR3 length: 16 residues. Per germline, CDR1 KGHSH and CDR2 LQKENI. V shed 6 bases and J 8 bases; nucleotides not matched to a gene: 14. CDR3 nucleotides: TGTGCCAGCTCCCATTACCCCCCTAGCGGGGTATACATTCAGTACTTC. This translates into CASSHYPPSGVYIQYF.

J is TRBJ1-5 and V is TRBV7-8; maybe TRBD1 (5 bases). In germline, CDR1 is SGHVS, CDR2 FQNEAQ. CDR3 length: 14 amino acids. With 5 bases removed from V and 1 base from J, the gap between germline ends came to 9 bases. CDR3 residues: CASSPGRSNQPQHF. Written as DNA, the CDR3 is TGTGCCAGCAGCCCGGGACGGAGCAATCAGCCCCAGCATTTT.

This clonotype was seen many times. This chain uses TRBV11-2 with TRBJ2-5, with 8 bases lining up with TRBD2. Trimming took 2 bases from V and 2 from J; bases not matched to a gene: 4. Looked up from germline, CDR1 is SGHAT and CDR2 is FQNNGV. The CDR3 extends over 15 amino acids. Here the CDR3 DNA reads TGTGCCAGCAGCTTACAAGGGACTAGTCAAGAGACCCAGTACTTC. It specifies CASSLQGTSQETQYF.

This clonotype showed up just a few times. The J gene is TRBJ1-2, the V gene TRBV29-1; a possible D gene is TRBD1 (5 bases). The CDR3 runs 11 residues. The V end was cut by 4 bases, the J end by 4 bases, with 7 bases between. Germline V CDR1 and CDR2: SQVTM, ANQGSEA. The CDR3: CSVAGGYGYTF. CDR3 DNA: TGCAGCGTTGCCGGGGGCTATGGCTACACCTTC.

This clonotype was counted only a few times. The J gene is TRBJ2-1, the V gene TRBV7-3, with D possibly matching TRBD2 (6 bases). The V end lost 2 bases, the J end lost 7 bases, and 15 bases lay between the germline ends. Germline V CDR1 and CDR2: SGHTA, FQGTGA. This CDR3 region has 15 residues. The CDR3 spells CASSLWGGEYNEQFF. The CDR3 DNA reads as TGTGCCAGCAGCTTATGGGGCGGGGAATATAATGAGCAGTTCTTC.

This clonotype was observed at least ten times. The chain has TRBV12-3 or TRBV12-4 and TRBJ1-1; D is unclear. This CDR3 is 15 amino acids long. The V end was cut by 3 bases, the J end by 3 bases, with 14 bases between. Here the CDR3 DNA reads TGTGCCAGCAGTTTTTTCACAGTGGAGGACACTGAAGCTTTCTTT. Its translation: CASSFFTVEDTEAFF.

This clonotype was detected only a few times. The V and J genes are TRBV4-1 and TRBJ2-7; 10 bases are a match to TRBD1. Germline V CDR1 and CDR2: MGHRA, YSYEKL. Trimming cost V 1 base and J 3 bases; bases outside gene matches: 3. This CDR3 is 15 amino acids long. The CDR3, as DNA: TGCGCCAGCAGCCAAGGACAGGGGGCAGTCTACGAGCAGTACTTC. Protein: CASSQGQGAVYEQYF.

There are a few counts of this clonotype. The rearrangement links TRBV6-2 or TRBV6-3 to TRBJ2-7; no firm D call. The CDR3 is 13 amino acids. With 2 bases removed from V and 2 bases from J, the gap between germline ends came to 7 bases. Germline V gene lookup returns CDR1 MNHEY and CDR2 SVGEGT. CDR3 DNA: TGTGCCAGCAGTTACAAGGGCACCTACGAGCAGTACGTC. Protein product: CASSYKGTYEQYV.

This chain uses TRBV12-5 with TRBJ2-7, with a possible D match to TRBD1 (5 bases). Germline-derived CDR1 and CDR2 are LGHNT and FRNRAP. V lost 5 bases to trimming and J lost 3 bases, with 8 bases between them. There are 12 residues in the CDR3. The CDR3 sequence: CASGTTVYEQYF. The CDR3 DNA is TGTGCTAGTGGTACGACAGTCTACGAGCAGTACTTC.

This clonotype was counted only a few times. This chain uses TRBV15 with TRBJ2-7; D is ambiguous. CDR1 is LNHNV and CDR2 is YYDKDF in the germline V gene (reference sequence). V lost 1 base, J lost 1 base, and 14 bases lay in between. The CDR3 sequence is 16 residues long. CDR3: CATSRVGVMASYEQYV. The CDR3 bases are TGTGCCACCAGCAGAGTTGGCGTTATGGCGTCCTACGAGCAGTACGTC.

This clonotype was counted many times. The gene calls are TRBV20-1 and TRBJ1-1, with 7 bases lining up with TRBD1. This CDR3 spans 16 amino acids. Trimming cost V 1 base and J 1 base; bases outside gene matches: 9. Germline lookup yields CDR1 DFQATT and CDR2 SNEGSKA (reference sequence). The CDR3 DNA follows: TGCAGTGCTAGAGGTTGGGACAGCCGAGGGAACACTGAAGCTTTCTTT. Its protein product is CSARGWDSRGNTEAFF.

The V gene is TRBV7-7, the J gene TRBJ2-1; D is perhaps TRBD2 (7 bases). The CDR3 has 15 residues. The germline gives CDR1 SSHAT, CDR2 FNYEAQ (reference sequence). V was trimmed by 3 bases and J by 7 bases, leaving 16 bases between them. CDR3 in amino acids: CASSFFPGGFNEQFF. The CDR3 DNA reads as TGTGCCAGCAGCTTTTTCCCGGGGGGCTTTAATGAGCAGTTCTTC.

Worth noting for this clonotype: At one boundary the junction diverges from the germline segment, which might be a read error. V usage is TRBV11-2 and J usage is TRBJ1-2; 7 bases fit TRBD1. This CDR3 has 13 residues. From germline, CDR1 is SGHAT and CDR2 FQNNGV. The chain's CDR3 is CAGSFEEGQSYTF. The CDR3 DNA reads TGTGCCGGCAGCTTTGAGGAGGGACAGAGCTACACCTTC.

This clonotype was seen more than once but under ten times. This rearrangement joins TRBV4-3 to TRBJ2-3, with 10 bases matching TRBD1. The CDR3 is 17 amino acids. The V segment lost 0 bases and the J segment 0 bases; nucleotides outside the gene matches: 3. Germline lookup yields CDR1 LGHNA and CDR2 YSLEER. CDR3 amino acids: CASSQDRDRGSTDTQYF. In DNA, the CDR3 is TGCGCCAGCAGCCAAGACCGGGACAGGGGAAGCACAGATACGCAGTATTTT.

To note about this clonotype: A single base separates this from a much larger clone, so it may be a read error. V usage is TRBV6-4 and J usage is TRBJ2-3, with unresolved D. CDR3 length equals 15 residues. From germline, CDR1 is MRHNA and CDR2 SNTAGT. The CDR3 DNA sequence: TGTGCCAGCAGTAACTCGATTTCGGGCACAGATACGCAGTATTTT. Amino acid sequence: CASSNSISGTDTQYF.

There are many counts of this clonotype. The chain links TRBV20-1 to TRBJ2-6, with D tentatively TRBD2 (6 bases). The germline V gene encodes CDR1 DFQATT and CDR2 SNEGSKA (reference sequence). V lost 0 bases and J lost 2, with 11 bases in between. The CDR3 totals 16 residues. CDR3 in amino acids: CSARDGGIAGANVLTF. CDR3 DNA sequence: TGCAGTGCTAGAGATGGAGGGATCGCTGGGGCCAACGTCCTGACTTTC.